This TCR beta chain comes out of a study of early T cells in non-severe SARS-CoV-2 infection. V was pared by 0 bases and J by 2 bases, with 4 bases between. There are 14 residues in the CDR3. TCRdb analysed the 5' RACE reads with MiXCR anew, one entry per CDR3 protein. This repertoire shows around 82,000 distinct CDR3 sequences, roughly 15% found once; its top ten account for about 0.58%. The sequenced sample was whole blood. This rearrangement joins TRBV12-3 or TRBV12-4 to TRBJ2-2; D gene unclear. The sequence derives from an adult who was a healthcare worker with PCR-confirmed SARS-CoV-2 infection or an uninfected control (not recorded which). The CDR3 protein is CASSLASNTGELFF. The CDR3 nucleotides are TGTGCCAGCAGTTTAGCGTCCAACACCGGGGAGCTGTTTTTT.